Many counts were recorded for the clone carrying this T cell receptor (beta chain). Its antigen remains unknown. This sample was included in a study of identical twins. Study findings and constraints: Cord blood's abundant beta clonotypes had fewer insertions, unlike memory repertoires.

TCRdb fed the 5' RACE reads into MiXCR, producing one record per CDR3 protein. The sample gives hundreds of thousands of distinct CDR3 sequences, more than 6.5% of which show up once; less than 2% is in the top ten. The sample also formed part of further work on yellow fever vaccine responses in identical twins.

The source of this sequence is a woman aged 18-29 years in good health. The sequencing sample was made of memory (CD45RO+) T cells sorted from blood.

In DNA form, the CDR3 reads TGTGCCAGCAGTTTACAGGGGGCTAACTATGGCTACACCTTC. This translates into CASSLQGANYGYTF. The V and J genes are TRBV12-3 or TRBV12-4 and TRBJ1-2, with TRBD1 identical over 7 bases. The length of the CDR3 is 14 residues. J gave up 0 bases and V 2 bases, and 0 bases lay outside the gene matches.